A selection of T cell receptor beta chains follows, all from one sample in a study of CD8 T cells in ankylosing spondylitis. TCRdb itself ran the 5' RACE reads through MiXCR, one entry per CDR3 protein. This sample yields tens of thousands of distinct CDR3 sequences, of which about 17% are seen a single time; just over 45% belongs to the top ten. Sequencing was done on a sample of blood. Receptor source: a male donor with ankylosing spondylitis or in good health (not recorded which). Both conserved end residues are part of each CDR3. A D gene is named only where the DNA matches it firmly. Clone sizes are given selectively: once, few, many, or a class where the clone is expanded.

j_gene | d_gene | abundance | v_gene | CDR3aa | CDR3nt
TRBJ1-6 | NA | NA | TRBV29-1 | CSVGENSPLHF | TGCAGCGTGGGGGAGAATTCACCCCTCCACTTT
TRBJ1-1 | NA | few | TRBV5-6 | CASSLRLLYTEAFF | TGTGCCAGCAGCTTGAGACTCCTATACACTGAAGCTTTCTTT
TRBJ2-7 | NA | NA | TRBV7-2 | CASSLGRGEQYF | TGTGCCAGCAGCTTAGGTCGTGGCGAGCAGTACTTC
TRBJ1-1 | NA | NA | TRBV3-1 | CASSQSVANTEAFF | TGTGCCAGCAGCCAATCGGTCGCGAACACTGAAGCTTTCTTT
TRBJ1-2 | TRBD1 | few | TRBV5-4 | CASRYRGTNYGYTF | TGTGCCAGCAGGTACAGGGGCACTAACTATGGCTACACCTTC
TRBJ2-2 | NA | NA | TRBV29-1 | CSVPTGSGELFF | TGCAGCGTTCCCACGGGTTCCGGGGAGCTGTTTTTT
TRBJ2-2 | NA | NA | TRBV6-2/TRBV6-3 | CASSYSRAGELFF | TGTGCCAGCAGTTACTCCAGAGCCGGGGAGCTGTTTTTT
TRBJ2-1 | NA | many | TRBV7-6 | CASSPLPVSLNNEQFF | TGTGCCAGCAGCCCCCTTCCGGTCAGCCTGAACAATGAGCAGTTCTTC
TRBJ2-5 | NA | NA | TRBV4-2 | CASSQDPRDRETQYF | TGTGCCAGCAGCCAAGATCCCAGGGATCGGGAGACCCAGTACTTC
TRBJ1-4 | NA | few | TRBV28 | CASRYSSTNEKLFF | TGTGCCAGCAGGTACAGCTCAACTAATGAAAAACTGTTTTTT
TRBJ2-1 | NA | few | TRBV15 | CATSNSRYNEQFF | TGTGCCACCAGCAACTCCAGGTACAATGAGCAGTTCTTC
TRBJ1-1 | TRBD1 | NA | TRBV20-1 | CSASDPARQGNTEAFF | TGCAGTGCTAGCGACCCGGCCAGACAGGGTAACACTGAAGCTTTCTTT
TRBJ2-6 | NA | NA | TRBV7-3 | CASSSRVAGANVLTF | TGTGCCAGCAGCTCCAGGGTGGCTGGGGCCAACGTCCTGACTTTC
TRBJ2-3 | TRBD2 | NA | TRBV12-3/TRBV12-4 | CASRASGEIVTDTQYF | TGTGCCAGCAGAGCTAGCGGGGAGATTGTAACAGATACGCAGTATTTT
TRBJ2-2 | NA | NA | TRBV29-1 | CSVRESSGELFF | TGCAGCGTACGGGAGTCCTCCGGGGAGCTGTTTTTT
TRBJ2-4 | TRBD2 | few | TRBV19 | CASRWDYGAKNIQYF | TGTGCCAGTAGGTGGGACTACGGGGCCAAAAACATTCAGTACTTC
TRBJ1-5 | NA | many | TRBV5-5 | CASSLLGSGNQPQHF | TGTGCCAGCAGCTTGTTGGGTTCCGGCAATCAGCCCCAGCATTTT
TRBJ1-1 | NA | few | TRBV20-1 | CSAKGVRDTEAFF | TGCAGTGCCAAAGGGGTCAGGGACACTGAAGCTTTCTTT
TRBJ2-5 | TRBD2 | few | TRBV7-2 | CASSLGVAGGPETQYF | TGTGCCAGCAGCTTAGGAGTAGCGGGGGGGCCAGAGACCCAGTACTTC
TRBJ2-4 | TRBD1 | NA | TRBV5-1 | CASFDRDRSIQYF | TGCGCCAGCTTCGACAGGGATAGAAGCATTCAGTACTTC
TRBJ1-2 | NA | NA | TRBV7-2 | CASSLDPGYGYTF | TGTGCCAGCAGCTTAGATCCCGGCTATGGCTACACCTTC
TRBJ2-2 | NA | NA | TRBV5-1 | CASGWGAGELFF | TGCGCCAGCGGTTGGGGAGCCGGGGAGCTGTTTTTT
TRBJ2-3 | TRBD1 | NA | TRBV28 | CASSPSQGQGGTDTQYF | TGTGCCAGCAGTCCCTCACAAGGACAGGGGGGCACAGATACGCAGTATTTT
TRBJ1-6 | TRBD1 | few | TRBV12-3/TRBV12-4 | CASRRQGSPLHF | TGTGCCAGCAGGAGACAGGGATCACCCCTCCACTTT
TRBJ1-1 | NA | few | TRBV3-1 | CASSRDRMNTEAFF | TGTGCCAGCAGCCGCGACAGGATGAACACTGAAGCTTTCTTT
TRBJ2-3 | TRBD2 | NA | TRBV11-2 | CASSPRRRGVADTQYF | TGTGCCAGCAGCCCACGACGGCGGGGGGTGGCAGATACGCAGTATTTT
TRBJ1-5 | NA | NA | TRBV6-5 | CASSYDSNQPQHF | TGTGCCAGCAGTTACGACAGCAATCAGCCCCAGCATTTT
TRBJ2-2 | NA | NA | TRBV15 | CATSRDFSDGELFF | TGTGCCACCAGCAGAGATTTTTCTGACGGGGAGCTGTTTTTT
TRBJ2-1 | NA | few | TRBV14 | CASSQWETTGKQFF | TGTGCCAGCAGCCAATGGGAGACTACCGGCAAGCAGTTCTTC
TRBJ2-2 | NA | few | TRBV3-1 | CASRPPRRTGELFF | TGTGCCAGCAGACCTCCTAGGAGGACCGGGGAGCTGTTTTTT
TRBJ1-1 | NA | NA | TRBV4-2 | CASSQDWVNSPAFF | TGTGCCAGCAGCCAAGATTGGGTTAATAGTCCGGCTTTCTTT
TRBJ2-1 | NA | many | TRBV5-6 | CASSLVQGYNEQFF | TGTGCCAGCAGCTTGGTCCAGGGATACAATGAGCAGTTCTTC
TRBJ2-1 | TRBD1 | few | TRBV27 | CASSFRDREQFF | TGTGCCAGCAGTTTCCGGGACAGGGAGCAGTTCTTC
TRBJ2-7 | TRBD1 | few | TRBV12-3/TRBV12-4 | CASSRDRVGYEQYF | TGTGCCAGCAGCCGGGACAGGGTGGGCTACGAGCAGTACTTC
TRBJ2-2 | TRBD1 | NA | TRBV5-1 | CASSPDRATGELFF | TGCGCCAGCAGCCCCGACAGGGCCACCGGGGAGCTGTTTTTT
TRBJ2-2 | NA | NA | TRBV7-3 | CASSLRISGELFF | TGTGCCAGCAGCTTACGAATCTCCGGGGAGCTGTTTTTT
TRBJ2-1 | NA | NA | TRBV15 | CATSRKQGSYNEQFF | TGTGCCACCAGCAGAAAACAGGGCTCCTACAATGAGCAGTTCTTC
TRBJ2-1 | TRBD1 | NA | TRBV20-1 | CSARSRGRGNEQFF | TGCAGTGCTAGATCAAGGGGGCGAGGGAATGAGCAGTTCTTC
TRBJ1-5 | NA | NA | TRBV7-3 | CASLLTSGELKPQHF | TGTGCCAGCCTCTTAACATCCGGTGAATTAAAACCCCAGCATTTT
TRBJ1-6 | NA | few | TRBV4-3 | CASSQERHSPLHF | TGCGCCAGCAGCCAAGAGAGGCATTCACCCCTCCACTTT
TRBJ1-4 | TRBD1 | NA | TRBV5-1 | CASSLNRGSEEKLFF | TGCGCCAGCAGCCTAAACAGGGGGTCGGAGGAAAAACTGTTTTTT
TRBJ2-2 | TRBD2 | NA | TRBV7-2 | CASSLGLAANTGELFF | TGTGCCAGCAGCCTTGGACTAGCGGCTAACACCGGGGAGCTGTTTTTT
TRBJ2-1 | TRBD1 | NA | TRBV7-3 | CASSLDRGKSREQFF | TGTGCCAGCAGTTTAGACAGGGGGAAATCGAGAGAGCAGTTCTTC
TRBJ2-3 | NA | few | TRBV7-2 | CASSLLAGFTDTQYF | TGTGCCAGCAGCTTATTGGCAGGGTTCACAGATACGCAGTATTTT
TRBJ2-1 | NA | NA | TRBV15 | CATSGTATYNEQFF | TGTGCCACCAGCGGGACCGCGACCTACAATGAGCAGTTCTTC
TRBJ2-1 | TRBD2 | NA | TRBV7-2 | CASLPLAGGPNEQFF | TGTGCCAGCTTGCCCCTAGCGGGAGGGCCCAATGAGCAGTTCTTC
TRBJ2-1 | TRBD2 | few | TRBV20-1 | CSAYRGSGAGDEQFF | TGCAGTGCTTACCGGGGTAGCGGGGCTGGAGATGAGCAGTTCTTC
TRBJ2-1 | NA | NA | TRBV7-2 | CASSLEPASYNEQFF | TGTGCCAGCAGCTTAGAACCAGCTTCCTACAATGAGCAGTTCTTC